Listed here are 12 T cell receptor beta chains from one sample, sequenced in a study of cytotoxic CD8 clonotypes in ibrutinib-treated CLL. The table came from immunoSEQ multiplex PCR; TCRdb's copy has only in-frame clones and leaves some out. The data show 100,000 to 150,000 clones, over 75% seen once. The source material was PBMCs, sampled after 24 months of ibrutinib treatment. The receptor set was obtained from a human donor with chronic lymphocytic leukemia.

The chain joins TRBV6-5 to TRBJ1-2; 7 bases are a match to TRBD1. V lost 5 bases, J lost 4 bases, and 10 bases stayed unmatched. The germline V gene has CDR1 MNHEY and CDR2 SVGAGI. The CDR3 consists of 15 residues. The CDR3 loop reads CASSPATGIRYGYTF. The CDR3 DNA sequence: TGTGCCAGCAGTCCCGCGACAGGGATTCGCTATGGCTACACCTTC.

The chain employs TRBV18 and TRBJ1-4; no reliable D call. CDR3 size: 13 residues. V lost 5 bases to trimming and J lost 8 bases, with 12 bases between them. CDR1 KGHSH and CDR2 LQKENI come from the germline V gene. This CDR3 reads CASSAQMEEKLFF. The CDR3 DNA is TGTGCCAGCTCAGCCCAAATGGAGGAAAAACTGTTTTTT. Supplemented by reference TRBV18 and TRBJ1-4, the full variable domain reads NAGVMQNPRHLVRRRGQEARLRCSPMKGHSHVYWYRQLPEEGLKFMVYLQKENIIDESGMPKERFSAEFPKEGPSILRIQQVVRGDSAAYFCASSAQMEEKLFFGSGTQLSVL.

This chain joins TRBV21-1 and TRBJ1-1. TRBV21-1 is a recognized pseudogene. CDR3 length: 16 amino acids. CDR3 sequence: CASSPGFGGGDTEAFF. CDR3 sequence (DNA): TGTGCCAGCAGCCCGGGATTCGGGGGAGGGGACACTGAAGCTTTCTTT.

This chain links TRBV7-2 with TRBJ2-7; D is undetermined. Trimming cost V 4 bases and J 0 bases, with 7 bases left between them. The CDR3 is made up of 13 amino acids. Germline assignment: CDR1 SGHTA and CDR2 FQGNSA. This chain's CDR3 is CASSSRSSYEQYF. The CDR3, as DNA: TGTGCCAGCAGCTCCAGGAGCTCCTACGAGCAGTACTTC.

This chain uses TRBV4-1 with TRBJ2-2; D unresolved. The germline CDR1 and CDR2 sequences are MGHRA and YSYEKL. Between the trimmed V and J ends, which lost 0 bases and 4 bases, there was a span of 9 bases. CDR3 length: 15 residues. Here the CDR3 reads CASSQDRSPTGELFF. The CDR3 DNA is TGCGCCAGCAGCCAAGATCGCTCACCCACCGGGGAGCTGTTTTTT.

The chain joins TRBV5-1 to TRBJ2-5; 7 positions agree with TRBD1. This CDR3 spans 15 amino acids. J lost 4 bases, V lost 0 bases, and 6 bases had no gene match. CDR1 and CDR2 from the germline V gene are SGHRS and YFSETQ. The CDR3 bases are TGCGCCAGCAGCTTGGCCCAGGGGGTCCGAGAGACCCAGTACTTC. It is translated as CASSLAQGVRETQYF.

The chain uses TRBV5-1 and TRBJ2-5, with D unclear. The germline V and J ends were trimmed by 1 base and 2 bases, with 6 bases remaining between them. The CDR3 has 13 amino acids. The V gene's germline CDR1 is SGHRS and CDR2 YFSETQ. CDR3 sequence: CASSLYPQETQYF. The DNA of the CDR3 is TGCGCCAGCAGCTTGTACCCGCAAGAGACCCAGTACTTC. Drawing the rest from reference TRBV5-1 and TRBJ2-5, the complete variable domain is KAGVTQTPRYLIKTRGQQVTLSCSPISGHRSVSWYQQTPGQGLQFLFEYFSETQRNKGNFPGRFSGRQFSNSRSEMNVSTLELGDSALYLCASSLYPQETQYFGPGTRLLVL.

The chain is built from TRBV29-1 and TRBJ2-1; D is possibly TRBD1 or TRBD2 (5 bases each). The CDR3 loop spans 11 amino acids. The V and J ends lost 7 bases and 7 bases respectively, with 11 bases between them. CDR1 SQVTM and CDR2 ANQGSEA come from the germline V gene. CDR3 in DNA: TGCAGCGCTAGGGGAGCAAATGAGCAGTTCTTC. Protein: CSARGANEQFF.

The chain combines TRBV19 with TRBJ1-3, with D unresolved. Germline V gene lookup returns CDR1 LNHDA and CDR2 SQIVND (reference sequence). The CDR3 spans 15 residues. Trimming stripped 7 bases from V and 0 bases from J, with 13 bases between. In nucleotides, the CDR3 is TGTGCCAGTAATAAGGAACAAACCTCTGGAAACACCATATATTTT. Translated: CASNKEQTSGNTIYF.

The chain carries TRBV19 and TRBJ1-1, with D possibly TRBD1 on 6 matching bases. Trimming stripped 1 base from V and 11 bases from J, with 17 bases between. This CDR3 contains 14 residues. Germline lookup yields CDR1 LNHDA and CDR2 SQIVND (reference sequence). The CDR3: CASSIARERGHAFF. CDR3 in DNA: TGTGCCAGTAGTATAGCCCGCGAGCGGGGGCATGCTTTCTTT.

The chain has TRBV10-3 and TRBJ2-1; TRBD2 matches 11 bases. The CDR3 has 14 amino acids. In germline, CDR1 is ENHRY, CDR2 SYGVKD. V shed 11 bases and J 5 bases; nucleotides not matched to a gene: 8. CDR3 in amino acids: CASKTSGGNNEQFF. The CDR3 DNA is TGTGCCTCGAAAACTAGCGGGGGAAACAATGAGCAGTTCTTC.

The V call is TRBV28, the J call TRBJ2-3; D not certain. Germline V gene lookup returns CDR1 MDHEN and CDR2 SYDVKM. CDR3 length equals 13 residues. Trimming cost V 7 bases and J 5 bases, with 13 bases left between them. The CDR3 region is CASNPRTEDTQYF. The CDR3, as DNA: TGTGCCAGCAATCCCAGGACGGAAGATACGCAGTATTTT.